The present entry profiles one T cell receptor (beta chain) with its context. No antigen is known for it. Base qualities were left out, and no much larger clone turns up one base away. TCRdb lists the instrument as Illumina NovaSeq 6000. Using 5'RACE with constant-segment primers, TCRalpha and TCRbeta cDNA libraries were constructed, with sample barcodes and unique molecular identifiers added in the process. Trizol reagent was used to extract RNA from every sample. The libraries were amplified in two PCR steps, and the second step added a second sample barcode and Illumina TruSeq adapters. The libraries were sequenced on an Illumina NovaSeq using 2 x 150 bp paired-end reads. As for how the authors treated the data: Demultiplexing of reads and collapsing into UMI-guided consensus sequences were performed with migec v1.2.7. Using mixcr v2.1.11, the UMI consensuses were aligned to TRA and TRB V and J templates and assembled into clonotypes. Clonotypes were classified as expanded or contracted when called significant by both edgeR and NoisET, with noise models trained on biological replicates. For edgeR calls, the cutoffs were a false discovery rate-adjusted p below 0.01 and a log2 fold-change threshold of 1. As an exploratory analysis of dynamics, max-normalized trajectories of the 1000 most abundant clonotypes were examined by PCA with hierarchical clustering. Each responding clone was given a CD4 or CD8 phenotype based on the CD4+ and CD8+ repertoires, which had been sequenced separately. TCRdb reprocessing: public reads trimmed at Q25 with fastp, clones called with MiXCR, in-frame beta chains kept. Entries that share a CDR3 protein sequence are merged under the most common genes and DNA. Here the V and J calls rest on TCRdb's processing, not on the authors' analysis. The sample has fewer than 110,000 distinct CDR3 sequences on record, over 13% of them singletons. The ten largest clonotypes hold about 39% of the sample.

PBMCs were isolated by Ficoll-Paque density gradient centrifugation. The sample originates from a study of T-cell memory formation after mild COVID-19 (dated by TCRdb to the early 2020s). Context from the whole study: TCR sequence clusters from the two donors were largely donor specific. In a couple of donors, T-cell clones that expanded and contracted after mild COVID-19 were followed by sequencing TCRalpha and TCRbeta repertoires longitudinally. Two young, previously healthy adult volunteers made up the cohort, one male and one female.

The CDR3 holds 14 amino acids from the cysteine to the phenylalanine. Only the CDR3 DNA is retained, 42 bases long and in frame from the first base. V lost 6 bases and J lost 0 bases; the stretch between them is 10 bases long. For CDR1 and CDR2, the germline V gene lists SNHLY and FYNNEI. The paper's findings and limits, for the study overall: The study included only a couple of mild cases, and larger cohorts that include severe cases with pre-infection samples were judged to be necessary. SARS-CoV-2 specificity of the second-wave clones peaking on day 37 was not confirmed. Some responding clones were found in pre-infection memory, which suggests that pre-existing cross-reactive memory T cells took part in the SARS-CoV-2 response. Clones that contracted from day 15 to 85 showed balanced CD4/CD8 phenotypes, whereas a second wave of clones that expanded from day 15 to 37 leaned towards CD4+. Contracting CD4+ clones turned up mainly in the CM and EM memory subsets, whereas EMRA was where CD8+ clones were enriched.

Input material: PBMCs or a T cell subset sorted from them (not recorded which). The chain uses TRBV2 and TRBJ2-3, with the identity of the D gene unclear. This sequence originates from a man aged 18 to 29 who had mild COVID-19 (a few samples of this study predate the infection). The sample titles of this study are shuffled in the database, so cell type and time point are left out; the donor was told from shared clones. The DNA sequence follows: TGTGCCAGCAGACACAGTGCTAGCACAGATACGCAGTATTTT. Its amino acids are CASRHSASTDTQYF.